These T cell receptor beta chains were read from a single sample in a study of beta chain features in type 1 diabetes. The protocol was immunoSEQ multiplex PCR, while the TCRdb copy is restricted to in-frame clones and leaves out a portion. Of around 240,000 clones detected, 7.5% to 10% appear once; the ten largest clones hold 0.03% to 0.035%. The sample consisted of naive CD4+ T cells from blood. The receptors stem from a woman younger than 30 in good health. Each CDR3 is given with its conserved first and last residue. The order of the fields is V gene, clone size, D gene, J gene, CDR3 protein, CDR3 DNA. A D gene is named only where the DNA matches it firmly. Only some rows state a clone size, as once, few, many or a class for expanded clones.

TRBV5-1,few,TRBD2,TRBJ2-3,CASSLQGGGTDTQYF,TGCGCCAGCAGCTTGCAGGGAGGGGGCACAGATACGCAGTATTTT
TRBV18,few,-,TRBJ2-1,CASSPRRGSGNEQFF,TGTGCCAGCTCACCCCGACGGGGTAGCGGAAATGAGCAGTTCTTC
TRBV29-1,few,TRBD1,TRBJ2-3,CSVGQGKRDTQYF,TGCAGCGTTGGACAGGGAAAGAGAGATACGCAGTATTTT
TRBV6-1,-,-,TRBJ1-5,CASSESRNQPQHF,TGTGCCAGCAGTGAAAGCCGGAATCAGCCCCAGCATTTT
TRBV5-4,-,-,TRBJ1-1,CASSFREGTEAFF,TGTGCCAGCAGCTTCAGGGAAGGCACTGAAGCTTTCTTT
TRBV7-3,many,-,TRBJ2-1,CASSLEGNEQFF,TGTGCCAGCAGCTTAGAGGGCAATGAGCAGTTCTTC
TRBV25-1,-,TRBD1,TRBJ1-1,CASSAQGLRTEAFF,TGTGCCAGCAGTGCACAGGGGTTGAGGACTGAAGCTTTCTTT
TRBV16,-,-,TRBJ1-2,CASSRPVGRANYGYTF,TGTGCCAGCAGCCGCCCCGTTGGCAGGGCTAACTATGGCTACACCTTC
TRBV5-4,few,-,TRBJ2-5,CASSLFDSRVETQYF,TGTGCCAGCAGCTTGTTTGATTCCCGGGTAGAGACCCAGTACTTC
TRBV14,many,-,TRBJ2-3,CASSQDLGTDTQYF,TGTGCCAGCAGCCAAGATCTCGGGACAGATACGCAGTATTTT